Reported below is one TCR beta chain. Its specificity is not known. This record comes from a study of beta chain features in type 1 diabetes. Whole-study context: Sorted cells from all samples, numbering about 99,000,000, were examined. Study findings and constraints: Significant though moderate, a shortening of TCRB CDR3s appeared in all four CD4+ subsets of Type 1 diabetes patients.

V lost 0 bases, J lost 5 bases, and 8 bases lay in between. Germline assignment: CDR1 MNHEY and CDR2 SVGAGI. The CDR3 loop spans 14 amino acids. As every portion of the isolated RNA was reverse transcribed, the sequencing read expressed TCRB transcripts. The method was immunoSEQ multiplex PCR; TCRdb's version includes in-frame clones alone and lacks a portion of them. The sample has over 120,000 clones, about 9.4% seen once; the top ten hold about 1.3%. The sequence came from a young man in good health. The material sequenced was naive CD4+ T cells from blood. This chain connects TRBV6-5 to TRBJ2-1; a possible D gene is TRBD1 (6 bases). CDR3 loop: CASSYSRGNNEQFF. In DNA form, the CDR3 reads TGTGCCAGCAGTTACTCGAGGGGGAACAATGAGCAGTTCTTC.